A selection of T cell receptor beta chains follows, all from one sample in a study of T cells expressing NK-cell markers. TCRdb derives one entry per CDR3 protein from the 5' RACE reads, leaving out DNA. Its table lists approximately 460,000 distinct CDR3 sequences. The sequencing sample was made of blood T cells: a sorted CD56 or NKG2C T cell subset, CD4+ or CD8+ T cells, or bulk PBMC T cells (not recorded which). The receptor set was obtained from a woman between 18 and 70 years old in good health. The CDR3 runs from the conserved cysteine through the conserved F or W.

J gene	V gene	CDR3 protein
TRBJ2-1	TRBV10-2	CASSDGFSGGNEQFF
TRBJ1-5	TRBV12-3/TRBV12-4	CASSIDRGLRQPQHF
TRBJ2-3	TRBV12-3/TRBV12-4	CASSFIEGKGDTDTQYF
TRBJ2-1	TRBV20-1	CSAPMSSYNEQFF
TRBJ2-5	TRBV10-2	CASMDGDSRTQYF
TRBJ2-5	TRBV29-1	CSVEVAGGRDQETQYF
TRBJ2-1	TRBV2	CASRGVENEQFF
TRBJ1-2	TRBV29-1	CSVESRVSYGYTF
TRBJ1-1	TRBV7-9	CASSKTGGIGTEAFF
TRBJ2-5	TRBV6-4	CASSRTSGGQETQYF
TRBJ2-1	TRBV12-3/TRBV12-4	CASITGSSYNEQFF
TRBJ1-2	TRBV29-1	CSVVGEGGSSYGYTF